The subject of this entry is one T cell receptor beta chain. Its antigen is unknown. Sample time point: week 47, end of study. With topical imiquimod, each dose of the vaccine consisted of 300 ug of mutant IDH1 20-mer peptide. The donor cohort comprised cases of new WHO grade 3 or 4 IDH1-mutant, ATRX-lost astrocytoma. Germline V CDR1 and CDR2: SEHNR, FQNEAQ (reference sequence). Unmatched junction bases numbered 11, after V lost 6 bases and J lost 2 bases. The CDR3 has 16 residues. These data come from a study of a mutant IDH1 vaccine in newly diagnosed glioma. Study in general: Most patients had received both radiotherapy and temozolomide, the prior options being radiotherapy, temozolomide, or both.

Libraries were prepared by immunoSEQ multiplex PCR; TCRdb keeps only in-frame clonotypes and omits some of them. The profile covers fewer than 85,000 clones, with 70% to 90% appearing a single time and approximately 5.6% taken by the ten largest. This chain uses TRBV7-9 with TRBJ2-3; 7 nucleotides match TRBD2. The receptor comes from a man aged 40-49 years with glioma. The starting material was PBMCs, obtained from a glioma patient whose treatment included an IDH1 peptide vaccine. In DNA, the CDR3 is TGTGCCAGCAGACGAACGGGGGGACTAAACACAGATACGCAGTATTTT. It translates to CASRRTGGLNTDTQYF.